The rows below give T cell receptor beta chains drawn from one sample of a study of T cell changes during pregnancy in multiple sclerosis. Clones were sequenced by immunoSEQ multiplex PCR, and TCRdb holds only the in-frame ones, with some missing. The sample includes some 100,000 clones, around 90% of them seen just once. This specimen consisted of peripheral blood, obtained in the second trimester of pregnancy. The receptor set was obtained from a female donor with multiple sclerosis, enrolled in a pregnancy study. Each CDR3 is given with its conserved first and last residue. Fields, in order: D gene, J gene, clone size, V gene, CDR3 DNA, CDR3 protein. D genes are given only for firm matches. Clone size is given for some rows only: seen once, a few or many times, or a class if the clone is expanded.

NA	TRBJ2-7	once	TRBV7-9	TGTGCCAGCAGCTTCGACACCTACGAGCAGTACTTC	CASSFDTYEQYF
TRBD1	TRBJ1-1	NA	TRBV5-6	TGTGCCAGCAGCTTTACAGGGGCAAGAGGTGAAGCTTTCTTT	CASSFTGARGEAFF
NA	TRBJ2-1	NA	TRBV19	TGTGCCAGTAGTACGAAGACTCCGATGAAGTACAATGAGCAGTTCTTC	CASSTKTPMKYNEQFF
TRBD1	TRBJ2-3	NA	TRBV10-3	TGTGCCATCAGTGAGACAGGGGCAGCGGGCACAGATACGCAGTATTTT	CAISETGAAGTDTQYF
NA	TRBJ1-1	NA	TRBV5-6	TGTGCCAGCAGCTTGGGAGGGCCGGGCACTGAAGCTTTCTTT	CASSLGGPGTEAFF
TRBD1	TRBJ2-2	NA	TRBV7-2	TGTGCCAGCAGTACTCAGGGGGCCGGGGAGCTGTTTTTT	CASSTQGAGELFF
NA	TRBJ2-7	NA	TRBV5-1	TGCGTCAGCAGCTGGAGTAGCTCCTACGAGCAGTACTTC	CVSSWSSSYEQYF
NA	TRBJ1-4	NA	TRBV4-1	TGCGCCAGCAGCCAAGCATGGGCAGCTGAAAAACTGTTTTTT	CASSQAWAAEKLFF
NA	TRBJ2-2	NA	TRBV29-1	TGCAGCGTTGAGGGGGGCACCGGGGAGCTGTTTTTT	CSVEGGTGELFF
NA	TRBJ1-1	NA	TRBV28	TGTGCCAGCAGTTTTTCCTCCTTTGGCGGGATCGCTTTCTTT	CASSFSSFGGIAFF
NA	TRBJ2-7	once	TRBV28	TGTGCCAGCAGTCCTACATTGGGCCTAAGTAGCTCCTACGAGCAGTACTTC	CASSPTLGLSSSYEQYF
NA	TRBJ2-1	NA	TRBV11-3	TGTGCCAGCAGCTTAGCGGGATACAATGAGCAGTTCTTC	CASSLAGYNEQFF
NA	TRBJ2-2	NA	TRBV5-4	TGTGCCAGCAGCTTGGGAGCAGGAACCGGGGAGCTGTTTTTT	CASSLGAGTGELFF
NA	TRBJ1-2	NA	TRBV7-9	TGTGCCAGCAGGGTGGCAGGCGTGTCCGCTAACTATGGCTACACCTTC	CASRVAGVSANYGYTF